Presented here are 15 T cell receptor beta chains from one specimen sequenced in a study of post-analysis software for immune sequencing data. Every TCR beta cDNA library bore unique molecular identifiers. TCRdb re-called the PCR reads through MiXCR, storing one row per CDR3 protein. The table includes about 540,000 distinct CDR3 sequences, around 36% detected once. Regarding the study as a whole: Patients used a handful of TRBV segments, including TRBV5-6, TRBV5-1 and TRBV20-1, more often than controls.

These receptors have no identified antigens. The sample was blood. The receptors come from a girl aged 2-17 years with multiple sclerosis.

The CDR3 protein is CASSEDRGNTEAFF. The CDR3 DNA is TGTGCCAGCAGCGAAGACAGGGGGAACACTGAAGCTTTCTTT. The rearrangement links TRBV5-6 to TRBJ1-1, with 8 nucleotides matching TRBD1. The V and J ends lost 4 bases and 1 base, in that order; junction bases with no gene match: 3. Germline loops: CDR1 SGHDT, CDR2 YYEEEE. The CDR3 has 14 amino acids.

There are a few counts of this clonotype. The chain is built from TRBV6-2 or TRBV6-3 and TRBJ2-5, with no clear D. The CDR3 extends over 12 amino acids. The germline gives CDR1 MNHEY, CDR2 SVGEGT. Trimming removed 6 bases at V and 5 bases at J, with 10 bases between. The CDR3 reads CASRNNLETQYF. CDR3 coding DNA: TGTGCCAGCAGAAACAATCTGGAGACCCAGTACTTC.

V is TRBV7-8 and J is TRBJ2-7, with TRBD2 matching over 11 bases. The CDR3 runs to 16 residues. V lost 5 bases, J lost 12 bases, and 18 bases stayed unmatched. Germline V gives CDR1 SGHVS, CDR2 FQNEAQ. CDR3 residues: CASSPRSGGAGETRYF. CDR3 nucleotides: TGTGCCAGCAGCCCCCGTAGCGGGGGGGCCGGGGAGACCCGGTACTTC.

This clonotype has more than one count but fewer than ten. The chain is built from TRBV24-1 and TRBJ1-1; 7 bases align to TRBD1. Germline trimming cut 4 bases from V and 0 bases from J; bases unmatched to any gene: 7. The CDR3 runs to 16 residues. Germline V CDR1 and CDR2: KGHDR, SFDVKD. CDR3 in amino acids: CATSDEGAGMNTEAFF. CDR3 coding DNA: TGTGCCACCAGTGACGAGGGGGCTGGGATGAACACTGAAGCTTTCTTT.

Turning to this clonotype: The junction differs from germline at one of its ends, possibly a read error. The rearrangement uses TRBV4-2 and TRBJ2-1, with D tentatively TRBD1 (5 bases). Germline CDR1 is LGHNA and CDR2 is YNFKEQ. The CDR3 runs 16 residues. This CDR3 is CASSQVLGVSYNELFF. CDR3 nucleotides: TGTGCCAGCAGCCAAGTATTAGGGGTCTCCTACAATGAGCTGTTCTTC.

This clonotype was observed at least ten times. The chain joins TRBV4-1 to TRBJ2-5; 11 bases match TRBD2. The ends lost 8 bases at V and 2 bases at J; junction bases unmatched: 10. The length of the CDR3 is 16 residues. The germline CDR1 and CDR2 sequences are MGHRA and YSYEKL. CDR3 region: CASRDVASGGQETQYF. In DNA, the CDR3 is TGCGCCAGCCGGGACGTGGCTAGCGGGGGGCAAGAGACCCAGTACTTC.

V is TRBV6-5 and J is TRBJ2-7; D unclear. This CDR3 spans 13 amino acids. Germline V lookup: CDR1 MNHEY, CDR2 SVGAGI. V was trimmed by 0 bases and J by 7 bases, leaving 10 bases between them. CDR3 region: CASSYSSPGEQYF. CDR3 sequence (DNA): TGTGCCAGCAGTTACTCTTCGCCGGGTGAGCAGTACTTC.

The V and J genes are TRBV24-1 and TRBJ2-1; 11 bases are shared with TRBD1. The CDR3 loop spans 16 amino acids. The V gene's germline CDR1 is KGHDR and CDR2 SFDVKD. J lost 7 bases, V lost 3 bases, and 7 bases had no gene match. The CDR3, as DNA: TGTGCCACCAGTGATCCCGGACAGGGGGCACGGAATGAGCAGTTCTTC. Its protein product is CATSDPGQGARNEQFF.

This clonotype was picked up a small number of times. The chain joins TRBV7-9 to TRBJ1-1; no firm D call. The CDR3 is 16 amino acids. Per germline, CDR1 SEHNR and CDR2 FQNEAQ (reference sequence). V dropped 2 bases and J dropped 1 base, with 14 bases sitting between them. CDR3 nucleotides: TGTGCCAGCAGCTTAACTCTGGCTGAGGGGAACACTGAAGCTTTCTTT. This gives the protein CASSLTLAEGNTEAFF.

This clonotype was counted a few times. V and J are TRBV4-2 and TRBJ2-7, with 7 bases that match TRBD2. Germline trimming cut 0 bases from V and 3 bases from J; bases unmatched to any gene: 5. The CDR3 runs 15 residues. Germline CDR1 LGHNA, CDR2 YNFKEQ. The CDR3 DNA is TGTGCCAGCAGCCAAGAGGGGGGGTCAAACTACGAGCAGTACTTC. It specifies CASSQEGGSNYEQYF.

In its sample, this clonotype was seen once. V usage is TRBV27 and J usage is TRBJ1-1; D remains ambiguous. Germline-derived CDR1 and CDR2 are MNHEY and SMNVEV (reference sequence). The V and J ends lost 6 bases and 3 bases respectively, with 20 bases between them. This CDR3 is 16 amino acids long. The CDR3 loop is CASRHIPGLPDTEAFF. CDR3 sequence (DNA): TGTGCCAGCAGGCACATACCTGGGCTCCCTGACACTGAAGCTTTCTTT.

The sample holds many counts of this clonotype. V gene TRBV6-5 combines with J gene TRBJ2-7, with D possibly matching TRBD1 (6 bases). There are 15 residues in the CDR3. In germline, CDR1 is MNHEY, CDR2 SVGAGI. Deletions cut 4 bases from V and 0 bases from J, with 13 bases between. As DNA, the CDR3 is TGTGCCAGCAGTTCGACAGGCGCGAGCTCCTACGAGCAGTACTTC. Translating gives CASSSTGASSYEQYF.

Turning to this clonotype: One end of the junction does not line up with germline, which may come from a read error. CDR3 residues: CASLPGHTSTDAQYF. CDR3 bases: TGTGCCAGCTTGCCAGGGCATACTAGCACAGATGCGCAGTATTTT. The rearrangement uses TRBV12-3 or TRBV12-4 and TRBJ2-3; maybe TRBD2 (6 bases). The CDR3 sequence is 15 residues long.

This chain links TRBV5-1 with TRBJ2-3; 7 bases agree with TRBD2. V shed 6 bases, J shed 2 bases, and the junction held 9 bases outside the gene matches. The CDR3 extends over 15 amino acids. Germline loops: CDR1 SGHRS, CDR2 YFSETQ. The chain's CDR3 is CASTRASGATDTQYF. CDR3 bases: TGCGCCAGCACTAGGGCTAGCGGCGCCACAGATACGCAGTATTTT.

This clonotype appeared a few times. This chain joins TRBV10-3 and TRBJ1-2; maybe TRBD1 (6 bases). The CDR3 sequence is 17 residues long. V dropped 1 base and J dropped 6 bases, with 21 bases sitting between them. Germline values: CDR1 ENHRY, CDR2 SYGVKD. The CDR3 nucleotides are TGTGCCATCAGTGAGTTCGAGAGGGGGTCCCCCCCTCATGGCTACACCTTC. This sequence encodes CAISEFERGSPPHGYTF.